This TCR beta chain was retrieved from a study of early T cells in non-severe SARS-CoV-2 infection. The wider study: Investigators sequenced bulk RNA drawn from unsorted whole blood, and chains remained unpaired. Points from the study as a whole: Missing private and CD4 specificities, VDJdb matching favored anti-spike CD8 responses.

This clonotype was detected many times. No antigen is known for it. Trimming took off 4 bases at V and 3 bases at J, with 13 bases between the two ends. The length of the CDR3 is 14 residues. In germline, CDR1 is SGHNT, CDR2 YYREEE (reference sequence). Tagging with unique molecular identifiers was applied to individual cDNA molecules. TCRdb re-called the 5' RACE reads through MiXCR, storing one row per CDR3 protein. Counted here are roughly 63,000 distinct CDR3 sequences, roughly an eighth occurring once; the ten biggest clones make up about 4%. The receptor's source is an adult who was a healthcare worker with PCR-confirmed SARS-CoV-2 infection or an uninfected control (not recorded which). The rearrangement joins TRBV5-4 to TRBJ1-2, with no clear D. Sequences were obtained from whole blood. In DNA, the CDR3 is TGTGCCAGCAGCGCCGGATCCGAGGACTATGGCTACACCTTC. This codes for CASSAGSEDYGYTF.